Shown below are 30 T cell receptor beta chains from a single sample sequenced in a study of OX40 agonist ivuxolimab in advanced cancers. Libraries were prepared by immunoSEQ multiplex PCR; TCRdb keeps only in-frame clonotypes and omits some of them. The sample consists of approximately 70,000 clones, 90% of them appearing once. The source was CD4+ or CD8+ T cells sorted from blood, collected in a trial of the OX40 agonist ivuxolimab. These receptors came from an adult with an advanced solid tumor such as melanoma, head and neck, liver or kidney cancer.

Here the CDR3 DNA reads TGTGCCATCAAGGACCGGGACAGAACCTACGAGCAGTACTTC. Residues: CAIKDRDRTYEQYF. This chain links TRBV10-3 with TRBJ2-7; 7 bases agree with TRBD1. Germline CDR1 reads ENHRY; CDR2 reads SYGVKD. V was pared by 7 bases and J by 2 bases, with 8 bases of the junction left unmatched. The CDR3 has 14 amino acids.

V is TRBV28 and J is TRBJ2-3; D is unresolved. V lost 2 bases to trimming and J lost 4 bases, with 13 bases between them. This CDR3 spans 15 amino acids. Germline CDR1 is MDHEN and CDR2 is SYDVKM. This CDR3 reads CASSLGRLPADTQYF. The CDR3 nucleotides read TGTGCCAGCAGTTTAGGGCGGCTGCCGGCAGATACGCAGTATTTT.

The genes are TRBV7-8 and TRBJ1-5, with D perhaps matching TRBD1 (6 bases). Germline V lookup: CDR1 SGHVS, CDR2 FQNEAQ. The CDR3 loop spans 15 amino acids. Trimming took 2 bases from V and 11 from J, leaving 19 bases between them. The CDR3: CASSLSGQKGDSQHF. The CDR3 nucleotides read TGTGCCAGCAGCTTATCTGGCCAGAAGGGGGACTCCCAGCATTTT.

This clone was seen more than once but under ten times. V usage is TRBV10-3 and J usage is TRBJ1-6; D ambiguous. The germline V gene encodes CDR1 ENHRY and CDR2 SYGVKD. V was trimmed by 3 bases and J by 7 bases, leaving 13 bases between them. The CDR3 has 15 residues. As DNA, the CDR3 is TGTGCCATCAGTGACCCCGGGGATAACAATTCACCCCTCCACTTT. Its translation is CAISDPGDNNSPLHF.

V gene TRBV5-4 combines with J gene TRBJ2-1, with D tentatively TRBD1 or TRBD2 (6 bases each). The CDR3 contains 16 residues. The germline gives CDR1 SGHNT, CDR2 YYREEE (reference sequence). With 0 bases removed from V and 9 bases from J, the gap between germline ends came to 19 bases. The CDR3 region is CASSLGGDTLAREQFF. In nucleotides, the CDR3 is TGTGCCAGCAGCTTGGGGGGGGACACCCTGGCACGTGAGCAGTTCTTC.

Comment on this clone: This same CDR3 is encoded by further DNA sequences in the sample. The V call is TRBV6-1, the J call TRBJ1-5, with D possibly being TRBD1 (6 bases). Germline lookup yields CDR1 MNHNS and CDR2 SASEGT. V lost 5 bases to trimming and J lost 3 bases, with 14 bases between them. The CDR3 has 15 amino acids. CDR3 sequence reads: CASSRGVGNNQPQHF. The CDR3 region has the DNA TGTGCCAGCAGTAGGGGGGTAGGGAACAATCAGCCCCAGCATTTT.

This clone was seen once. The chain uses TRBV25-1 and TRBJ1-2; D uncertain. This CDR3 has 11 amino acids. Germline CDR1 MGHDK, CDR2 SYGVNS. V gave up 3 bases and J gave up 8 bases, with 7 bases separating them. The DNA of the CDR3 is TGTGCCAGCAGTGAGGGTTGGGGCTACACCTTC. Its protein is CASSEGWGYTF.

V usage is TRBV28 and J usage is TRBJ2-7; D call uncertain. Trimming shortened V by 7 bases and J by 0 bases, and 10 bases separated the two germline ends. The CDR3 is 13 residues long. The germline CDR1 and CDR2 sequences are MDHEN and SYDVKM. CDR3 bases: TGTGCCAGCACCTCGACCCTCTCCTACGAGCAGTACTTC. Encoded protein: CASTSTLSYEQYF.

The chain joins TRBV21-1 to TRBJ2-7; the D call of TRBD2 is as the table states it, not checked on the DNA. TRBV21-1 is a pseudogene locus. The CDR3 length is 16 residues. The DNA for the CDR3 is TGTGCCAGCAGCAAAGTCTCGGGTGAAAGTTCCTACGAGCAGTACTTC. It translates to CASSKVSGESSYEQYF.

For the CDR3, the DNA is TGTGCCACCAGCCAGACTGGGGAGACCCAGTACTTC. Amino acids: CATSQTGETQYF. The V gene is TRBV15, the J gene TRBJ2-5; D is uncertain. Germline V gene sequence: CDR1 LNHNV, CDR2 YYDKDF (reference sequence). The CDR3 is made up of 12 amino acids. V was pared by 5 bases and J by 5 bases, with 9 bases between.

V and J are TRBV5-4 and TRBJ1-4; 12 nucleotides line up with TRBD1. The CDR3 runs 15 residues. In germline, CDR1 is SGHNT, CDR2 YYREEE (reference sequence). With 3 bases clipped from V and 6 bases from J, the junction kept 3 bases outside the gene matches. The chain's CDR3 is CASSSGTGGDEKLFF. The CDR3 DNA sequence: TGTGCCAGCAGCTCCGGGACAGGGGGCGATGAAAAACTGTTTTTT.

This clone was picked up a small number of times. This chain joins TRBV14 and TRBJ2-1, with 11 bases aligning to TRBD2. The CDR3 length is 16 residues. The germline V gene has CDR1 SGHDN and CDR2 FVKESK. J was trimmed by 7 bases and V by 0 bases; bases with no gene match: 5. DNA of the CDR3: TGTGCCAGCAGCCAAGAAGGTCGACTAGCGGGAAATGAGCAGTTCTTC. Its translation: CASSQEGRLAGNEQFF.

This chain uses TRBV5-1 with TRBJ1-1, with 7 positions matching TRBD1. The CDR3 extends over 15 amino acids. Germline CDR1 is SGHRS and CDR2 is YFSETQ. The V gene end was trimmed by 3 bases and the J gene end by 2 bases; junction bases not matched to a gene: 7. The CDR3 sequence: CASSWTGNTNTEAFF. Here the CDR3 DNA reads TGCGCCAGCAGCTGGACAGGCAACACTAACACTGAAGCTTTCTTT.

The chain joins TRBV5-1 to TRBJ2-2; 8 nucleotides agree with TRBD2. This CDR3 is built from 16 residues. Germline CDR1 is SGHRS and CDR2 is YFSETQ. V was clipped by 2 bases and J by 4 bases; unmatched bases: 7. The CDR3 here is CASSFIAGSGTGELFF. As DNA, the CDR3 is TGCGCCAGCAGCTTTATAGCGGGATCGGGCACCGGGGAGCTGTTTTTT.

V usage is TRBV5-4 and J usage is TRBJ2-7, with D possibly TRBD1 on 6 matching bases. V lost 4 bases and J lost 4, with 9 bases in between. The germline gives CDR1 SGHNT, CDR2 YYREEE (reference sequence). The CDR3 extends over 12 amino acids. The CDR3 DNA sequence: TGTGCCAGCAGCCCAGGGGTTTACGAGCAGTACTTC. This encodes CASSPGVYEQYF.

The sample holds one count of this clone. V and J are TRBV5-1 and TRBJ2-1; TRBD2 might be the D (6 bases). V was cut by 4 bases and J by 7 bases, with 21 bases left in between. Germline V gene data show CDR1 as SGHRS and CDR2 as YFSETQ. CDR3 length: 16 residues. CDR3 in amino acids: CASSDNPGLPGNEQFF. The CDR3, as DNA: TGCGCCAGCAGCGACAACCCGGGACTTCCGGGGAATGAGCAGTTCTTC.

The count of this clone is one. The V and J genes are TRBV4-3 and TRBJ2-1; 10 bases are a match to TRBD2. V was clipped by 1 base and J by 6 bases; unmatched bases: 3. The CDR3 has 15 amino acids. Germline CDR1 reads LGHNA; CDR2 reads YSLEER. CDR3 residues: CASSQGSGGGNEQFF. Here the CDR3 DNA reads TGCGCCAGCAGCCAAGGAAGCGGGGGGGGCAATGAGCAGTTCTTC.

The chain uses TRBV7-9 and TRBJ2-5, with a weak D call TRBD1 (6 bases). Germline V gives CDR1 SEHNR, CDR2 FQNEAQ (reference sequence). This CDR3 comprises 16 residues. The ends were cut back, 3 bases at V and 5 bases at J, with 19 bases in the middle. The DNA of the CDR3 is TGTGCCAGCAGCTTGGGGGTTACAGGGATGGGTGAGACCCAGTACTTC. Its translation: CASSLGVTGMGETQYF.

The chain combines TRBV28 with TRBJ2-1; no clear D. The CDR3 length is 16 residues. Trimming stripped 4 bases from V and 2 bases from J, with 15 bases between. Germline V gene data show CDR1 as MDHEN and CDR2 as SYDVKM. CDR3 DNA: TGTGCCAGCAGTTCCAATTCGGACGTCGCCTACAATGAGCAGTTCTTC. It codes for CASSSNSDVAYNEQFF.

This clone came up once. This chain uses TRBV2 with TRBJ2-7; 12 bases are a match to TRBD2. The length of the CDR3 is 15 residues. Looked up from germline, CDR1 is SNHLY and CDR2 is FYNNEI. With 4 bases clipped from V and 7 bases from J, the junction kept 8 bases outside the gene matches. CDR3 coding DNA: TGTGCCAGCAGTGGAAGACTAGCGGGAGTCTCGGAGCAGTACTTC. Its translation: CASSGRLAGVSEQYF.

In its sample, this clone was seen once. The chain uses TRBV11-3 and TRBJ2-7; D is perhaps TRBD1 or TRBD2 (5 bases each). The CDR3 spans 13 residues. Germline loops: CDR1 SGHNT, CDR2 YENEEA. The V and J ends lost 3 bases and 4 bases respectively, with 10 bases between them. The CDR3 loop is CASSFGREYEQYF. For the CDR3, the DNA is TGTGCCAGCAGCTTCGGCAGGGAGTACGAGCAGTACTTC.

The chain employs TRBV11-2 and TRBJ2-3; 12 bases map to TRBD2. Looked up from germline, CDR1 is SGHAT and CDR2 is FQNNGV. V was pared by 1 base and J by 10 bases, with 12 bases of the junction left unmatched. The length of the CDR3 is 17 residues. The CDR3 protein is CASSLGDLAGGLGAQYF. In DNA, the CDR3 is TGTGCCAGCAGCTTAGGCGACCTAGCGGGAGGGCTAGGGGCGCAGTATTTT.

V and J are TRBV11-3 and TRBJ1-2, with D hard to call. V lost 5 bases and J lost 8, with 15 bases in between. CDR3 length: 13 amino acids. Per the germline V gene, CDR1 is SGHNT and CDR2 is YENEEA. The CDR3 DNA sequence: TGTGCCAGCAGCGCGACGGGCTCATGGGGCTACACCTTC. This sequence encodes CASSATGSWGYTF.

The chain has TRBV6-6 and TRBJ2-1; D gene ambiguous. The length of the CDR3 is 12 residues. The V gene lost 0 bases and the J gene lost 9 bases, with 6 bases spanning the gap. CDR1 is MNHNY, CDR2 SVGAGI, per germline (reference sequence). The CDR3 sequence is CASSYSSVEQFF. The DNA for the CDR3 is TGTGCCAGCAGTTACTCGAGTGTTGAGCAGTTCTTC.

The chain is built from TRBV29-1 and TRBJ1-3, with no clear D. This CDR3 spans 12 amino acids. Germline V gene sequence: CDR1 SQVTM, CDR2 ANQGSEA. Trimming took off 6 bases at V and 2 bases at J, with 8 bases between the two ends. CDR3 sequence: CSVLRTGNTIYF. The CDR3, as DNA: TGCAGCGTGCTTCGGACTGGAAACACCATATATTTT. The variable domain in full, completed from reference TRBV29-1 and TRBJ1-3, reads SAVISQKPSRDICQRGTSLTIQCQVDSQVTMMFWYRQQPGQSLTLIATANQGSEATYESGFVIDKFPISRPNLTFSTLTVSNMSPEDSSIYLCSVLRTGNTIYFGEGSWLTVV.

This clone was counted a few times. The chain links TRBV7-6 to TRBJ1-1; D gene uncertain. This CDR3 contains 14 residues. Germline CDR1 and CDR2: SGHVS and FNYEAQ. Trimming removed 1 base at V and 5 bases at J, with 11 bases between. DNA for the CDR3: TGTGCCAGCAGCTTAGGCAGATCAGAGACTGAAGCTTTCTTT. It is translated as CASSLGRSETEAFF.

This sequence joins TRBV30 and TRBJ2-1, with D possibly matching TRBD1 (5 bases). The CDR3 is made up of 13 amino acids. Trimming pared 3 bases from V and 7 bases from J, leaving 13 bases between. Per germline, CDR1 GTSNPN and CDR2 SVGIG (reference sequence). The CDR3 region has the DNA TGTGCCTGGAGGCAGGGATTAGGAAATGAGCAGTTCTTC. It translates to CAWRQGLGNEQFF.

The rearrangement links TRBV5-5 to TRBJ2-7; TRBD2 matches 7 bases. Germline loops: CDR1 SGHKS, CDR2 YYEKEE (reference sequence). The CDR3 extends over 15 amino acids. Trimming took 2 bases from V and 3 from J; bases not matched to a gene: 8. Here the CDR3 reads CASSLTAGVIYEQYF. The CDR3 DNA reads TGTGCCAGCAGCTTAACGGCGGGAGTCATCTACGAGCAGTACTTC.

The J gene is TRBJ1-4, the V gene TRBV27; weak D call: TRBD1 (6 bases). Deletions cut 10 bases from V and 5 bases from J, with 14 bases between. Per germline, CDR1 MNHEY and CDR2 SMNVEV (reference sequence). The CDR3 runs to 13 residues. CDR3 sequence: CATAGAGNEKLFF. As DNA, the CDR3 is TGTGCCACCGCGGGGGCGGGGAATGAAAAACTGTTTTTT.

As DNA, the CDR3 is TGTGCCAGCAGCTTGGTGGGGAGAGTGCGGAATCAGCCCCAGCATTTT. This gives the protein CASSLVGRVRNQPQHF. V gene TRBV13 combines with J gene TRBJ1-5; D gene ambiguous. The V gene's germline CDR1 is PRHDT and CDR2 FYEKMQ (reference sequence). V shed 3 bases and J shed 4 bases, with 16 bases lying between them. This CDR3 spans 16 amino acids.